The entry below describes one T cell receptor (beta chain). The data derive from a study of blood T cell repertoires in COVID-19. V shed 3 bases and J shed 1 base, with 6 bases lying between them. Germline CDR1 LNHDA, CDR2 SQIVND (reference sequence). This CDR3 has 13 residues. Assay used: immunoSEQ multiplex PCR; TCRdb lists only in-frame clones, some missing. The sample lists roughly 56,000 clones; roughly 84% were seen once. Source material: peripheral blood. The TCR sequence derives from a man between 50 and 59 years old with active COVID-19. J is TRBJ2-5 and V is TRBV19; D not certain. The CDR3 DNA reads as TGTGCCAGTAGTATCAGCGCCCAAGAGACCCAGTACTTC. It specifies CASSISAQETQYF. The full variable domain, its missing parts supplied by reference TRBV19 and TRBJ2-5, is DGGITQSPKYLFRKEGQNVTLSCEQNLNHDAMYWYRQDPGQGLRLIYYSQIVNDFQKGDIAEGYSVSREKKESFPLTVTSAQKNPTAFYLCASSISAQETQYFGPGTRLLVL.